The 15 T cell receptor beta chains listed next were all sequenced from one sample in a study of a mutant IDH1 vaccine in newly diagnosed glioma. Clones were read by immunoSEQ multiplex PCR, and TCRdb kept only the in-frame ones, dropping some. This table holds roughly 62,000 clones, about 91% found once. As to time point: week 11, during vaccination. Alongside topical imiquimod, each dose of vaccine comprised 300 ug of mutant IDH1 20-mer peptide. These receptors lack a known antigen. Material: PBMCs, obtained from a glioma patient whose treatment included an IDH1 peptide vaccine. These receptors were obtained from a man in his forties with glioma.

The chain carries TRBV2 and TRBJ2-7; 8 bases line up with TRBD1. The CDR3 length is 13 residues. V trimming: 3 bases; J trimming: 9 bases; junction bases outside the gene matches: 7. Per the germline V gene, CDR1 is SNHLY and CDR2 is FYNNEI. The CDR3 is CASSENRDRRQYV. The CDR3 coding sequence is TGTGCCAGCAGTGAGAATAGGGACAGGAGGCAGTACGTC.

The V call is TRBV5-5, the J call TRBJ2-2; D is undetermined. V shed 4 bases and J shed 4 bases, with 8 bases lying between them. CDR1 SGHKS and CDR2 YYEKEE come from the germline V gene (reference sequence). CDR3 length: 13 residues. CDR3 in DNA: TGTGCCAGCAGCCCGGGTGGCACCGGGGAGCTGTTTTTT. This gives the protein CASSPGGTGELFF.

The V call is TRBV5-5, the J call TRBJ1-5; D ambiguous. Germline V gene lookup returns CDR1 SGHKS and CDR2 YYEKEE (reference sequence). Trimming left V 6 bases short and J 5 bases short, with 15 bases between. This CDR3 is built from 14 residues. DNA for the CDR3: TGTGCCAGCACCCGTTCGGGCACCTATCAGCCCCAGCATTTT. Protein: CASTRSGTYQPQHF. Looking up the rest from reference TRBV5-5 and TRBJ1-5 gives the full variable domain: DAGVTQSPTHLIKTRGQQVTLRCSPISGHKSVSWYQQVLGQGPQFIFQYYEKEERGRGNFPDRFSARQFPNYSSELNVNALLLGDSALYLCASTRSGTYQPQHFGDGTRLSIL.

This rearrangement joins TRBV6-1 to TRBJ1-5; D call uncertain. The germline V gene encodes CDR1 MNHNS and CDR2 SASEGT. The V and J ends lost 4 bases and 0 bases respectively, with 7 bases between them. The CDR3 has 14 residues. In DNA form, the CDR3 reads TGTGCCAGCAGTGTGGACGGTAGCAATCAGCCCCAGCATTTT. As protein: CASSVDGSNQPQHF.

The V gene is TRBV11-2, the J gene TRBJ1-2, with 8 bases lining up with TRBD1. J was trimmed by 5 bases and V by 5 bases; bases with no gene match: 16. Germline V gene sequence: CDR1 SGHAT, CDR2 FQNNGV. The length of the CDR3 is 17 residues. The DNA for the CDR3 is TGTGCCAGCAGCGGAGGCTATTTTGGACAGGGTTCGTATGGCTACACCTTC. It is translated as CASSGGYFGQGSYGYTF.

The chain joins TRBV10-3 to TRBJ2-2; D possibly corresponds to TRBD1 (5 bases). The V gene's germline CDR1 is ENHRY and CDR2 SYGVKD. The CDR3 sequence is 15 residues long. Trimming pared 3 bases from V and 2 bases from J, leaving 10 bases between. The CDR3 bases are TGTGCCATCAGTGACGGGCAGGGAAACACCGGGGAGCTGTTTTTT. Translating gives CAISDGQGNTGELFF.

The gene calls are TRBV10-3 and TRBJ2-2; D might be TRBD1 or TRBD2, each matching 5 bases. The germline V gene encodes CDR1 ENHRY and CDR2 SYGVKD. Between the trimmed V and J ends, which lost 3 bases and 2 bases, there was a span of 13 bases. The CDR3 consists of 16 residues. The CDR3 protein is CAISEMSRDNTGELFF. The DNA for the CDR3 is TGTGCCATCAGTGAAATGTCCAGGGACAACACCGGGGAGCTGTTTTTT.

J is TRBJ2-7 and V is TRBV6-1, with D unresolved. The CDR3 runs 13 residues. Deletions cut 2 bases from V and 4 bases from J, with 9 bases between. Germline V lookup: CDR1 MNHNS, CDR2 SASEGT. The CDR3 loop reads CASSESHFYEQYF. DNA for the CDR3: TGTGCCAGCAGTGAAAGCCATTTTTACGAGCAGTACTTC.

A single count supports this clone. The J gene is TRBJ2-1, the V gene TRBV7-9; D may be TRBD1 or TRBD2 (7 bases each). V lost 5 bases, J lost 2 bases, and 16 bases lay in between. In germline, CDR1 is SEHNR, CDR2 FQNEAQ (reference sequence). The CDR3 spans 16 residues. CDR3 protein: CASSRGEGAAYNEQFF. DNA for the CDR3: TGTGCCAGCAGCCGCGGGGAGGGGGCCGCCTACAATGAGCAGTTCTTC. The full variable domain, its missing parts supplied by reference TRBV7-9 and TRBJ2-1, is DTGVSQNPRHKITKRGQNVTFRCDPISEHNRLYWYRQTLGQGPEFLTYFQNEAQLEKSRLLSDRFSAERPKGSFSTLEIQRTEQGDSAMYLCASSRGEGAAYNEQFFGPGTRLTVL.

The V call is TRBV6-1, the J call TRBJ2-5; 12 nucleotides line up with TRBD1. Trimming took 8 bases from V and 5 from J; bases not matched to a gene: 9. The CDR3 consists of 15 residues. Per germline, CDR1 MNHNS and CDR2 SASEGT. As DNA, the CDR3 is TGTGCCAGCTGCCGGGACAGGGGGCGAGGTGAGACCCAGTACTTC. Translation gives CASCRDRGRGETQYF.

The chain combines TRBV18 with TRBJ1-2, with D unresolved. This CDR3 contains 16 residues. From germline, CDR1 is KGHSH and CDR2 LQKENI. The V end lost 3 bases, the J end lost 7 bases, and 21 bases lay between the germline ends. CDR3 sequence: CASSPLIDVNLGGYTF. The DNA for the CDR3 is TGTGCCAGCTCACCCCTTATAGACGTGAACCTAGGTGGCTACACCTTC.

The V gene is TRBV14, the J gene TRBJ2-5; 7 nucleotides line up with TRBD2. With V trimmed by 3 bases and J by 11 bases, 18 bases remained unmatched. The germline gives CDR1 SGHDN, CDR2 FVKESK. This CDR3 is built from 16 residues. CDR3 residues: CASSHLQRDFFGEQYF. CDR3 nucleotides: TGTGCCAGCAGCCATCTACAGCGGGACTTTTTTGGGGAGCAGTACTTC.

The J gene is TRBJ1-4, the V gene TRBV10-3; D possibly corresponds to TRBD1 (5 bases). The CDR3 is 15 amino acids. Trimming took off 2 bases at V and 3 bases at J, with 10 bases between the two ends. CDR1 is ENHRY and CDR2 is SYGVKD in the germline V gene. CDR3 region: CAISEPTDANEKLFF. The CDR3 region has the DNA TGTGCCATCAGTGAGCCGACAGATGCTAATGAAAAACTGTTTTTT.

The CDR3 here is CAISDYDRSGTYEQYV. The CDR3 region has the DNA TGTGCCATCAGTGACTACGACAGGTCTGGCACCTACGAGCAGTACGTC. The chain has TRBV10-3 and TRBJ2-7, with a weak D call TRBD1 (6 bases). The V end was cut by 3 bases, the J end by 2 bases, with 17 bases between. This CDR3 spans 16 amino acids. Looked up from germline, CDR1 is ENHRY and CDR2 is SYGVKD.

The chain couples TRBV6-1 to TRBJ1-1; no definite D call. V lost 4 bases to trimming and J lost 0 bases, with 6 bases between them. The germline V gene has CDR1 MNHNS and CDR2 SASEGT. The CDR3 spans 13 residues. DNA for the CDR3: TGTGCCAGCAGTGTCGGGATGAACACTGAAGCTTTCTTT. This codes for CASSVGMNTEAFF.